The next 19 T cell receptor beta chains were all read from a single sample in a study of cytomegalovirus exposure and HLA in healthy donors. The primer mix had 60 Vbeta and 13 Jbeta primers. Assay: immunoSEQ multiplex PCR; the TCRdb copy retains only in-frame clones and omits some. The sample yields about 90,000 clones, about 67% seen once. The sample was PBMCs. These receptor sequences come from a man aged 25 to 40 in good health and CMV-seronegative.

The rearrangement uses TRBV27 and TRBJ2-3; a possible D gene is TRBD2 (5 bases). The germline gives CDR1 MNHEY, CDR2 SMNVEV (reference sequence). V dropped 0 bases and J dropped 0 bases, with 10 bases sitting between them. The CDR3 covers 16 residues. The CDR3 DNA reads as TGTGCCAGCAGTTTATCCCCCCTAGCTAGCACAGATACGCAGTATTTT. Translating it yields CASSLSPLASTDTQYF.

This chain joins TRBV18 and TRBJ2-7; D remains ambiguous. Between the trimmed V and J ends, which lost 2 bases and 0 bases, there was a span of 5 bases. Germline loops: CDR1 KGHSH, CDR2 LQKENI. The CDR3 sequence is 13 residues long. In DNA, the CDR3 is TGTGCCAGCTCACCATCGAGCTCCTACGAGCAGTACTTC. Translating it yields CASSPSSSYEQYF.

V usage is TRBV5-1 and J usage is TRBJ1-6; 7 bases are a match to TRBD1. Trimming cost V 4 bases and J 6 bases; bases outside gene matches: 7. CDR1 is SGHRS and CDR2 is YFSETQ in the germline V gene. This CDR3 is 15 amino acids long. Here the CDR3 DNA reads TGCGCCAGCAGCCCGCAGACAGGGCCTAATTCACCCCTCCACTTT. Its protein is CASSPQTGPNSPLHF.

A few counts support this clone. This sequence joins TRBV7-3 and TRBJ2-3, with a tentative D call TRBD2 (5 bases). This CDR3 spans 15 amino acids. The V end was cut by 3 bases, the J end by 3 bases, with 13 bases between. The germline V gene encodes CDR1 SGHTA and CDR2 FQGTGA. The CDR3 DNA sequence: TGTGCCAGCAGCTTGAGGGTAGACGGGACAGATACGCAGTATTTT. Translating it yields CASSLRVDGTDTQYF.

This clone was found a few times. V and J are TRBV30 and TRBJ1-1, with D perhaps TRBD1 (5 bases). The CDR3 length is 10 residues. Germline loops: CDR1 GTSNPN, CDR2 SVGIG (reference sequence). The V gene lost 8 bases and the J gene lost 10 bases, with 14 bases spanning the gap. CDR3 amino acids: CAGGGFRAFF. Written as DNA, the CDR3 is TGTGCCGGGGGGGGTTTCAGAGCTTTCTTT.

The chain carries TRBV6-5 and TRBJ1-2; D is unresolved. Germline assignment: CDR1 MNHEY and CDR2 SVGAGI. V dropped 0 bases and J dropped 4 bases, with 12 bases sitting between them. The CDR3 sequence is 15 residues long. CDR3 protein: CASSYSPRSFYGYTF. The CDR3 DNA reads TGTGCCAGCAGTTACTCGCCGCGATCATTCTATGGCTACACCTTC.

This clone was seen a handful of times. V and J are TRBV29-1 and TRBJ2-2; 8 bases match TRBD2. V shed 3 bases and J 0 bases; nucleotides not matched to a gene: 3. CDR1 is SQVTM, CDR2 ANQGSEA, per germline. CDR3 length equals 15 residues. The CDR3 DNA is TGCAGCGTTGAGACTAGCGAGACGAACACCGGGGAGCTGTTTTTT. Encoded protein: CSVETSETNTGELFF.

CDR3 sequence: CAGTGGPHEQFF. CDR3 nucleotides: TGTGCCGGGACAGGGGGCCCGCATGAGCAGTTCTTC. This rearrangement joins TRBV30 to TRBJ2-1, with 12 bases fitting TRBD1. There are 12 residues in the CDR3. Germline V gene data show CDR1 as GTSNPN and CDR2 as SVGIG (reference sequence). After removal of 8 bases from V and 8 bases from J, the junction contained 4 bases not matched to a gene.

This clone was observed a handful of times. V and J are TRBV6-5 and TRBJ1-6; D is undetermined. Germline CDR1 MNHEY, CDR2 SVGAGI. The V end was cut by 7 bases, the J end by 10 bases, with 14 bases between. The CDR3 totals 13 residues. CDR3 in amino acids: CASTLGVDSPLHF. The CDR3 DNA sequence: TGTGCCAGCACCCTCGGGGTGGACTCACCCCTCCACTTT.

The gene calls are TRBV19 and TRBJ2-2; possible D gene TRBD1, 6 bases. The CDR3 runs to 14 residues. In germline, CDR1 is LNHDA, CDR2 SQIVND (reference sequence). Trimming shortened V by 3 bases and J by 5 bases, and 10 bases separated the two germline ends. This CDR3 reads CASSISQGTGELFF. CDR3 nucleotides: TGTGCCAGTAGTATCTCACAGGGAACCGGGGAGCTGTTTTTT. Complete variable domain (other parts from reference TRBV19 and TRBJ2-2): DGGITQSPKYLFRKEGQNVTLSCEQNLNHDAMYWYRQDPGQGLRLIYYSQIVNDFQKGDIAEGYSVSREKKESFPLTVTSAQKNPTAFYLCASSISQGTGELFFGEGSRLTVL.

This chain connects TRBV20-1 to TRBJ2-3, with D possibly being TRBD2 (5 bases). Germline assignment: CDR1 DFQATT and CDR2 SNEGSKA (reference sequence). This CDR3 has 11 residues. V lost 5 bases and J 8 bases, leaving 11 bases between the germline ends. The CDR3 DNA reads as TGCAGTGCTGGAACAGAGGGTACGCAGTATTTT. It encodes CSAGTEGTQYF.

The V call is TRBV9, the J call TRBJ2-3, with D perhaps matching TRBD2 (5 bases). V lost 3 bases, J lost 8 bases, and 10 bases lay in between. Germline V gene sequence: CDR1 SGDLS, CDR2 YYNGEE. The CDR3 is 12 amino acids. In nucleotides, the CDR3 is TGTGCCAGCAGCGGGCGGCTAGCTACGCAGTATTTT. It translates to CASSGRLATQYF.

CDR3: CASSRRLGVTEAFF. In DNA, the CDR3 is TGTGCCAGCAGCCGGCGGTTAGGGGTTACTGAAGCTTTCTTT. The chain couples TRBV4-2 to TRBJ1-1; perhaps TRBD1 as D (5 bases). The V end was cut by 4 bases, the J end by 5 bases, with 14 bases between. This CDR3 has 14 residues. In germline, CDR1 is LGHNA, CDR2 YNFKEQ.

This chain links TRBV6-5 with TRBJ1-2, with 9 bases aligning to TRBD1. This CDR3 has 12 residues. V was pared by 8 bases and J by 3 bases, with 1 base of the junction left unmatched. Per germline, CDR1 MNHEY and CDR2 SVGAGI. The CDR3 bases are TGTGCCAGCTGGGACAGGGACTATGGCTACACCTTC. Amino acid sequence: CASWDRDYGYTF.

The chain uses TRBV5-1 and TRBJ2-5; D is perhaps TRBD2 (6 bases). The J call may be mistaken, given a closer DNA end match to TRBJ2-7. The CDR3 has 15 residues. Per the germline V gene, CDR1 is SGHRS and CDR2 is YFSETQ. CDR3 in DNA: TGCGCCAGCAGCCCGGGGGACGCCCGTTCCTACGAGCAGTACTTC. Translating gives CASSPGDARSYEQYF.

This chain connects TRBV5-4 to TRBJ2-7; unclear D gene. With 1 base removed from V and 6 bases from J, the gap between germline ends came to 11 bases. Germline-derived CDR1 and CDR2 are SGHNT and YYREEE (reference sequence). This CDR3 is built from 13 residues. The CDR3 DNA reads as TGTGCCAGCAGCTTGCCCCCGGTACTCGAGCAGTACTTC. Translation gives CASSLPPVLEQYF.

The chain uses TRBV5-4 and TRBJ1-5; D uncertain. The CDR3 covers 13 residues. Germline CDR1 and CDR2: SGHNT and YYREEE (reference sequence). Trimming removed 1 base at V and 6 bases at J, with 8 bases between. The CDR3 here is CASSLPLSQPQHF. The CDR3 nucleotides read TGTGCCAGCAGCTTGCCTCTTAGTCAGCCCCAGCATTTT.

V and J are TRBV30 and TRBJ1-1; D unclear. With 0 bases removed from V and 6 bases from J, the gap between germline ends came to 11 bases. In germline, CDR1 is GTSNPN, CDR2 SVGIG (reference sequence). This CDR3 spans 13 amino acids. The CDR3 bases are TGTGCCTGGAGTGTACTGAGGGAGTCTGAAGCTTTCTTT. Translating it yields CAWSVLRESEAFF.

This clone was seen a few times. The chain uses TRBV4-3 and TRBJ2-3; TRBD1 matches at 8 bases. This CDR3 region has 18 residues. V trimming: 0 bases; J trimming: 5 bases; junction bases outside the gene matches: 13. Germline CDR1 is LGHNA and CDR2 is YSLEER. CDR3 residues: CASSQERSGGGIIDTQYF. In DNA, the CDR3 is TGCGCCAGCAGCCAAGAGAGGTCAGGGGGCGGTATTATAGATACGCAGTATTTT.